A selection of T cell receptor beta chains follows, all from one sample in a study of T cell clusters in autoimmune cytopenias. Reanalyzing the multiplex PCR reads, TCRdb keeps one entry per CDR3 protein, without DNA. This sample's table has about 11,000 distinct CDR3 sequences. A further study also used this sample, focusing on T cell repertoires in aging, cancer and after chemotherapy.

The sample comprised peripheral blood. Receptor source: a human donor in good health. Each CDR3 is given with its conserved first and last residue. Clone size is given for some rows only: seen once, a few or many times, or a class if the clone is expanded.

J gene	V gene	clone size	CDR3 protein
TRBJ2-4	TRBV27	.	CASSFRRREGAKNIQYF
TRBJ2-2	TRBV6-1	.	CASRGKGNTGEMFF
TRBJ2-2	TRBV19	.	CATKGDRNTGELFF
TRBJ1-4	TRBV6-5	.	CASSFGTGASVEKLFF
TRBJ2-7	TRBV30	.	CAWSVGQGGYEQYF
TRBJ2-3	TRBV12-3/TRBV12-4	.	CASSPLGQGSTDTQYF
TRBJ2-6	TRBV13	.	CASSHGTGTSGANVLTF
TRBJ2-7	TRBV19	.	CASSHTGGSYEQYF
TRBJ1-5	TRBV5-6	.	CASSLGGGPNQPQHF
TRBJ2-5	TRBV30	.	CAWSVDETSDYLTQYF
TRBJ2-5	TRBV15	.	CATARGQETQYF
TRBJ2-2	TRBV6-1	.	CASSDLRPGVGTGELFF
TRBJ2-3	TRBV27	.	CASRTVPTDTQYF
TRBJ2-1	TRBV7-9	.	CASSQSYNEQFF
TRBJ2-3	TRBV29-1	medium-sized	CSVAISGSFTDTQYF
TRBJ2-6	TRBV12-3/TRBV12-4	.	CASQLDPGLPSGANVLTF
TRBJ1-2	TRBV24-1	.	CATSPGRTLYGYTF
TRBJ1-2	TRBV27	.	CASSFSEGRYGYTF
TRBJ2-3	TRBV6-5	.	CASRRDTGAAGTDTQYF
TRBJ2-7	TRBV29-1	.	CSALLGGASYEQYF
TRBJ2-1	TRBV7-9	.	CASSLSPGNNEQFF
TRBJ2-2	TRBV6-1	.	CASRDSGWTGELFF
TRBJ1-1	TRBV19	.	CASSTPLATFF
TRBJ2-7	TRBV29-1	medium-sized	CSVVDRGIHEQYF
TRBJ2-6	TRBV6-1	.	CASSEQGSAGANVLTF
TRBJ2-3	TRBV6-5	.	CASSPVSTDTQYF
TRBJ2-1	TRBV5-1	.	CASMAEGTGRNEQFF
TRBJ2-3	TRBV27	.	CASSRTGKADTQYF
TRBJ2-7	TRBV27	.	CASSLYGNVYEQYF
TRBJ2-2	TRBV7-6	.	CASSLNTGELFF
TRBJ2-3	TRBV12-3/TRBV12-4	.	CASRPTWGDTQYF
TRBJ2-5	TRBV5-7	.	CASSFGYQETQYF
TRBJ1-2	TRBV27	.	CASSSLRANGYTF
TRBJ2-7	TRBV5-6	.	CASSLAPIRRGRVRDEQYF
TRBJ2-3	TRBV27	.	CASSRGRSFGDTDTQYF
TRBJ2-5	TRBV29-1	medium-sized	CSGGDLTETQYF
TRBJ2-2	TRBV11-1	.	CASSRVYGGTSGTGELFF
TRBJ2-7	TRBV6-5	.	CASSWDRGMYEQYF
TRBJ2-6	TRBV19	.	CASSIFVSGANVLTF
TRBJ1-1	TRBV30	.	CAWSPPGTPNTEAFF
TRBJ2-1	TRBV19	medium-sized	CASKQGSNEQFF
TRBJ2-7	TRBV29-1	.	CSVEGLDGGAYEQYF
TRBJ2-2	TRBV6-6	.	CASSYKSGELFF
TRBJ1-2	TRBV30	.	CAWSVGGELYGYTF
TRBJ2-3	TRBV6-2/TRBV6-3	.	CASSYGGPTDTQYF
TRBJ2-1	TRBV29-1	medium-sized	CSVELGSTVEQFF
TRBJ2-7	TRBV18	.	CASSPTQGPEQYF
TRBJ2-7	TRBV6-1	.	CASSEVTGRGYEQYF
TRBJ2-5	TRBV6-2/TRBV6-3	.	CASKKRGGQETQYF
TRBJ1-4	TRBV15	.	CATSREGEGSEKLFF
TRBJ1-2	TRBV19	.	CASSISAGGIYGYTF